The entry below describes one TCR beta chain. The record originates from a study of CD8 T cells in Susac syndrome. Study details: Patients with Susac syndrome were therapy-naive, on corticosteroids, or on intravenous immunoglobulin alone at the time that blood was drawn.

TEMRA cells were FACS-enriched, and CD8+ and CD4+ T cells were isolated negatively. When the RNA was reverse transcribed, random hexamers were used with an input of about 0.5 to 1 ug. Amplification of TCR beta CDR3 used immunoSEQ multiplex PCR across 54 Vbeta and 13 Jbeta. TCRdb reprocessed the immunoSEQ multiplex PCR reads with MiXCR, giving one entry per CDR3 protein. The repertoire consists of under 70,000 distinct CDR3 sequences, with approximately 95% occurring once and the leading ten covering 0.75%. Looked up from germline, CDR1 is GTSNPN and CDR2 is SVGIG (reference sequence). Trimming stripped 0 bases from V and 0 bases from J, with 9 bases between. The CDR3 spans 15 residues.

The chain joins TRBV30 to TRBJ1-3, with D maybe TRBD1 (6 bases). The TCR comes from a human donor with Susac syndrome. Sequencing was carried out using CD8+ T cells from PBMCs. CDR3 nucleotides: TGTGCCTGGAGTGTGGGGGGGCTCTCTGGAAACACCATATATTTT. Its protein product is CAWSVGGLSGNTIYF.